One and the same sample provided the 14 T cell receptor beta chains below, sequenced in a study of blood T cell repertoires in COVID-19. Measured with immunoSEQ multiplex PCR; TCRdb has only the in-frame clones, and not every one. The sample has about 230,000 clones; around 84% are singletons. The specimen was peripheral blood. The receptors here all came from a woman in her thirties or forties who had recovered from COVID-19.

The chain is built from TRBV19 and TRBJ2-7, with D tentatively TRBD1 (6 bases). V dropped 6 bases and J dropped 5 bases, with 14 bases sitting between them. There are 13 residues in the CDR3. CDR1 is LNHDA, CDR2 SQIVND, per germline (reference sequence). The CDR3 DNA sequence: TGTGCCAGTAGCGCCGCGACAGGAAACGAGCAGTACTTC. Translating it yields CASSAATGNEQYF.

A single count supports this clone. The V gene is TRBV2, the J gene TRBJ1-2; 7 nucleotides match TRBD1. Germline CDR1 is SNHLY and CDR2 is FYNNEI. The CDR3 runs to 13 residues. J gave up 2 bases and V 11 bases, and 8 bases lay outside the gene matches. CDR3 sequence (DNA): TGTGCCTCCCGGACAGGCGGCAACTATGGCTACACCTTC. Protein product: CASRTGGNYGYTF. The variable domain in full, completed from reference TRBV2 and TRBJ1-2, reads EPEVTQTPSHQVTQMGQEVILRCVPISNHLYFYWYRQILGQKVEFLVSFYNNEISEKSEIFDDQFSVERPDGSNFTLKIRSTKLEDSAMYFCASRTGGNYGYTFGSGTRLTVV.

This sequence joins TRBV7-2 and TRBJ1-1; 7 bases map to TRBD1. Germline CDR1 SGHTA, CDR2 FQGNSA. The CDR3 has 17 residues. J was trimmed by 0 bases and V by 4 bases; bases with no gene match: 11. The CDR3 here is CASSSPQGRRLNTEAFF. For the CDR3, the DNA is TGTGCCAGCAGCTCACCACAGGGGCGACGCTTGAACACTGAAGCTTTCTTT.

CDR3 nucleotide sequence: TGTGCCAGCAGAAAAATGGGACAGGAGGTCGGTGAGCAGTTCTTC. This encodes CASRKMGQEVGEQFF. The chain employs TRBV7-6 and TRBJ2-1; 8 nucleotides match TRBD1. With V trimmed by 6 bases and J by 9 bases, 13 bases remained unmatched. Germline loops: CDR1 SGHVS, CDR2 FNYEAQ. The CDR3 runs to 15 residues.

This sequence joins TRBV6-2 or TRBV6-3 and TRBJ1-1; tentatively, D is TRBD1 (6 bases). V dropped 2 bases and J dropped 6 bases, with 13 bases sitting between them. CDR1 is MNHEY and CDR2 is SVGEGT in the germline V gene. The CDR3 has 14 amino acids. The CDR3 loop reads CASSYITGRPEAFF. CDR3 coding DNA: TGTGCCAGCAGTTACATCACAGGGCGGCCTGAAGCTTTCTTT.

The genes are TRBV19 and TRBJ1-1, with D perhaps matching TRBD1 (5 bases). The CDR3 is made up of 15 amino acids. In germline, CDR1 is LNHDA, CDR2 SQIVND (reference sequence). V lost 2 bases to trimming and J lost 1 base, with 11 bases between them. The CDR3 loop is CASSINDSPNTEAFF. DNA for the CDR3: TGTGCCAGTAGTATAAACGACAGCCCGAACACTGAAGCTTTCTTT. Combining the CDR3 with reference TRBV19 and TRBJ1-1 gives the whole variable domain DGGITQSPKYLFRKEGQNVTLSCEQNLNHDAMYWYRQDPGQGLRLIYYSQIVNDFQKGDIAEGYSVSREKKESFPLTVTSAQKNPTAFYLCASSINDSPNTEAFFGQGTRLTVV.

The J gene is TRBJ1-1, the V gene TRBV2, with D possibly TRBD1 on 5 matching bases. Trimming took 2 bases from V and 2 from J, leaving 12 bases between them. The length of the CDR3 is 15 residues. CDR1 is SNHLY and CDR2 is FYNNEI in the germline V gene. The CDR3 nucleotides are TGTGCCAGCAGTGAATTGGGGGGAGGTAACACTGAAGCTTTCTTT. It specifies CASSELGGGNTEAFF.

The chain couples TRBV7-2 to TRBJ2-3, with D possibly TRBD1 on 5 matching bases. Germline V gene lookup returns CDR1 SGHTA and CDR2 FQGNSA. The germline V and J ends were trimmed by 3 bases and 0 bases, with 13 bases remaining between them. The CDR3 spans 16 residues. CDR3 nucleotide sequence: TGTGCCAGCAGCTTTAGGGGCTTTCGTAGCACAGATACGCAGTATTTT. This codes for CASSFRGFRSTDTQYF.

The chain combines TRBV24-1 with TRBJ1-2; no firm D call. The CDR3 is 13 amino acids. Germline V CDR1 and CDR2: KGHDR, SFDVKD. V gave up 5 bases and J gave up 8 bases, with 14 bases separating them. DNA of the CDR3: TGTGCCACCAGTGCCGGCGGAGCAAGGGGCTACACCTTC. It encodes CATSAGGARGYTF.

This rearrangement joins TRBV7-2 to TRBJ1-2; D is perhaps TRBD1 (6 bases). The germline gives CDR1 SGHTA, CDR2 FQGNSA. The CDR3 runs to 12 residues. Trimming removed 4 bases at V and 7 bases at J, with 10 bases between. Written as DNA, the CDR3 is TGTGCCAGCAGCTCTCGAGGGGGTGGCTACACCTTC. Translated: CASSSRGGGYTF.

This chain uses TRBV18 with TRBJ1-2; 7 bases match TRBD1. Trimming at V came to 4 bases and at J to 4 bases, leaving 12 bases not matched to a gene. The CDR3 extends over 16 amino acids. Germline V CDR1 and CDR2: KGHSH, LQKENI. DNA for the CDR3: TGTGCCAGCTCACACAATCTACCGGGACAGAGCTATGGCTACACCTTC. Its protein product is CASSHNLPGQSYGYTF.

The gene calls are TRBV6-4 and TRBJ1-1; D perhaps matches TRBD1 (6 bases). Germline V gene data show CDR1 as MRHNA and CDR2 as SNTAGT. V lost 2 bases, J lost 11 bases, and 15 bases lay in between. The CDR3 contains 13 residues. CDR3 sequence (DNA): TGTGCCAGCAGTGACGGCAGGGGTGAGGTTGCTTTCTTT. Translated, it gives CASSDGRGEVAFF.

The CDR3 coding sequence is TGTGCCTGGGGGCGGGATAGCAATCAGCCCCAGCATTTT. It codes for CAWGRDSNQPQHF. This sequence joins TRBV30 and TRBJ1-5; D remains unclear. Trimming pared 5 bases from V and 0 bases from J, leaving 8 bases between. The CDR3 spans 13 residues. CDR1 is GTSNPN and CDR2 is SVGIG in the germline V gene (reference sequence). Looking up the rest from reference TRBV30 and TRBJ1-5 gives the full variable domain: SQTIHQWPATLVQPVGSPLSLECTVEGTSNPNLYWYRQAAGRGLQLLFYSVGIGQISSEVPQNLSASRPQDRQFILSSKKLLLSDSGFYLCAWGRDSNQPQHFGDGTRLSIL.

The chain has TRBV6-5 and TRBJ1-1; 9 bases agree with TRBD1. The germline V gene encodes CDR1 MNHEY and CDR2 SVGAGI. Losses at the gene ends were 4 bases for V and 1 base for J; bases not matched to a gene: 7. The CDR3 runs 16 residues. The CDR3 sequence: CASSSDRGRWNTEAFF. Here the CDR3 DNA reads TGTGCCAGCAGTTCCGACAGGGGGAGGTGGAACACTGAAGCTTTCTTT.